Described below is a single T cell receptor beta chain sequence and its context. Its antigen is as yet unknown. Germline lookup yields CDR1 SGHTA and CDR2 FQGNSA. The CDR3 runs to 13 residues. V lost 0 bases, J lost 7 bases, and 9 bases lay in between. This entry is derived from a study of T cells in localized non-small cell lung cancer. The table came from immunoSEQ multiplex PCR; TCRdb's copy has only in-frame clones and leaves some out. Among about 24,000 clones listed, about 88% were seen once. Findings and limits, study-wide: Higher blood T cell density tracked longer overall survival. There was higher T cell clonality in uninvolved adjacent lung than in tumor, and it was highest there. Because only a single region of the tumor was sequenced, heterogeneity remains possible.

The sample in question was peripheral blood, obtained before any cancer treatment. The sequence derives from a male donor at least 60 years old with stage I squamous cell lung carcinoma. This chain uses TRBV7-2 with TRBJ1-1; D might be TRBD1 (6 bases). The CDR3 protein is CASSLAGGFEAFF. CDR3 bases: TGTGCCAGCAGCTTAGCAGGGGGATTTGAAGCTTTCTTT.